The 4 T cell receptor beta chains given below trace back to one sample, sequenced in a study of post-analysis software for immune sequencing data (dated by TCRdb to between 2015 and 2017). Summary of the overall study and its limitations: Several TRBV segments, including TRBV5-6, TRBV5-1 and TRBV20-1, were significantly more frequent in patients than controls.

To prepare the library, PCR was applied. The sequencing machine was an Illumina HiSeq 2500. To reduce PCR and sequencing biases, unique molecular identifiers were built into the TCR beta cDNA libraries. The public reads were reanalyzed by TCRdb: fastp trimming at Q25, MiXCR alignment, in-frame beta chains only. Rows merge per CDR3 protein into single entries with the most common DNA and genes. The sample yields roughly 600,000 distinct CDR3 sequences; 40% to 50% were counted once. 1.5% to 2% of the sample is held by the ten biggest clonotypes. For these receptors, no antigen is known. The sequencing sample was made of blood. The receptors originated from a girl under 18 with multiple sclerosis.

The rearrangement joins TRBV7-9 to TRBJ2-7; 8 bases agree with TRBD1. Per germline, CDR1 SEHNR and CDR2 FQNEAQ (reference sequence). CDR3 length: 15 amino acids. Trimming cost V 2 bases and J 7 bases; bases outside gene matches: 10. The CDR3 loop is CASSLFGSGGEEQYF. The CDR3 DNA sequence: TGTGCCAGCAGCTTATTCGGGTCAGGGGGCGAAGAGCAGTACTTC.

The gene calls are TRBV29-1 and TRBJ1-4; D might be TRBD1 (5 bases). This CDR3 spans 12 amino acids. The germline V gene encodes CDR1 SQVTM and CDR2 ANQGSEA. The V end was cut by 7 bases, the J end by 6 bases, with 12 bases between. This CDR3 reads CSARGMDEKLFF. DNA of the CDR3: TGCAGCGCCCGGGGGATGGATGAAAAACTGTTTTTT. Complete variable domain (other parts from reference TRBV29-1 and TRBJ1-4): SAVISQKPSRDICQRGTSLTIQCQVDSQVTMMFWYRQQPGQSLTLIATANQGSEATYESGFVIDKFPISRPNLTFSTLTVSNMSPEDSSIYLCSARGMDEKLFFGSGTQLSVL.

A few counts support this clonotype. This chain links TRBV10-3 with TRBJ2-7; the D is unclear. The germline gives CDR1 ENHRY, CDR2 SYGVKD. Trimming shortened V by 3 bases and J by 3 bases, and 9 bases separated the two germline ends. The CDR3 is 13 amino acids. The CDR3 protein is CAISDTLVYEQYF. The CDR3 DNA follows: TGTGCCATCAGTGACACCTTAGTCTACGAGCAGTACTTC.

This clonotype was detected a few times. For the CDR3, the DNA is TGCAGCGTCGGCGACAGGGAGGACGGCTACACCTTC. It translates to CSVGDREDGYTF. This chain links TRBV29-1 with TRBJ1-2; the match to TRBD1 covers 7 bases. Germline V gene lookup returns CDR1 SQVTM and CDR2 ANQGSEA. This CDR3 contains 12 residues. Trimming at V came to 6 bases and at J to 8 bases, leaving 9 bases not matched to a gene.